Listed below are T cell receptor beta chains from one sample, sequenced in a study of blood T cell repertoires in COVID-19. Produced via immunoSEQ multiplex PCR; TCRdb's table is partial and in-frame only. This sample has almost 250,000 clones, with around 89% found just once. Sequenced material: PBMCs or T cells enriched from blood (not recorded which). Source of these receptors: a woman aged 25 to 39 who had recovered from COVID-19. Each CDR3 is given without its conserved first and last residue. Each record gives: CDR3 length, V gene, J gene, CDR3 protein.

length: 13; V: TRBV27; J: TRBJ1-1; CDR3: ASSLGRGPNTEAF
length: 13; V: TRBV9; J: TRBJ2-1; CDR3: ASSPRLATYNEQF
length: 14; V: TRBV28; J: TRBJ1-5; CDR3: ASSRSREISNQPQH
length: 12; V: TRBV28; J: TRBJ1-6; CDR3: ASTLGQDNSPLH
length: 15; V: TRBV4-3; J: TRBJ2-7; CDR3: ASSHRLPGQGAIEQY
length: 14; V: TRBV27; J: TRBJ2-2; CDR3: ASSFDRGLFTGELF
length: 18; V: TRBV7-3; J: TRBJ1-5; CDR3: ASSSYNRDRVSKFGQPQH
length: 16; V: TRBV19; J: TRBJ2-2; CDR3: ASSISLAGGPNTGELF
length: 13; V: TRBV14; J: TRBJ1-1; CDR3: ASSQPVGVGTEAF
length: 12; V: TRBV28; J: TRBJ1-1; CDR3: ASSSTVMNTEAF
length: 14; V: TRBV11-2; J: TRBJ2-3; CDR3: ASSSQTGASTDTQY
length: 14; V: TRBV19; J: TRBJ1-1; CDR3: ASSRRWGTGISEAF
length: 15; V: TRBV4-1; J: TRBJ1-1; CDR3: ASSQDRRYGMNTEAF
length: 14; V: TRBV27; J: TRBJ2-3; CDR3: ASSLPGGLAADTQY